This T cell receptor (beta chain) was obtained from a study of beta chain features in type 1 diabetes. Across the study: Patients shared similar age, gender and cell yields with healthy donors. Study conclusions and caveats: Moderately but significantly shorter TCRB CDR3s were found in Type 1 diabetes patients in all four CD4+ subsets. No resolution was reached here on whether HLA type influences TCRB rearrangement.

Concerning this clone: As yet, its antigen is unknown.

All of the isolated RNA was reverse transcribed, so expressed TCRB transcripts were sequenced. Sequenced by immunoSEQ multiplex PCR; TCRdb stores in-frame clones only, minus some. The table has 600,000 or so clones, 12% seen once. The sequenced sample consisted of naive CD4+ T cells from blood. This clonotype was obtained from a man aged 25 to 45 with type 1 diabetes.

The CDR3 reads CASSAGGQNYGYTF. CDR3 bases: TGTGCCAGCAGCGCAGGGGGACAGAACTATGGCTACACCTTC. The V gene is TRBV9, the J gene TRBJ1-2, with 7 bases identical to TRBD1. Germline values: CDR1 SGDLS, CDR2 YYNGEE. CDR3 length equals 14 residues. J lost 2 bases, V lost 3 bases, and 4 bases had no gene match.